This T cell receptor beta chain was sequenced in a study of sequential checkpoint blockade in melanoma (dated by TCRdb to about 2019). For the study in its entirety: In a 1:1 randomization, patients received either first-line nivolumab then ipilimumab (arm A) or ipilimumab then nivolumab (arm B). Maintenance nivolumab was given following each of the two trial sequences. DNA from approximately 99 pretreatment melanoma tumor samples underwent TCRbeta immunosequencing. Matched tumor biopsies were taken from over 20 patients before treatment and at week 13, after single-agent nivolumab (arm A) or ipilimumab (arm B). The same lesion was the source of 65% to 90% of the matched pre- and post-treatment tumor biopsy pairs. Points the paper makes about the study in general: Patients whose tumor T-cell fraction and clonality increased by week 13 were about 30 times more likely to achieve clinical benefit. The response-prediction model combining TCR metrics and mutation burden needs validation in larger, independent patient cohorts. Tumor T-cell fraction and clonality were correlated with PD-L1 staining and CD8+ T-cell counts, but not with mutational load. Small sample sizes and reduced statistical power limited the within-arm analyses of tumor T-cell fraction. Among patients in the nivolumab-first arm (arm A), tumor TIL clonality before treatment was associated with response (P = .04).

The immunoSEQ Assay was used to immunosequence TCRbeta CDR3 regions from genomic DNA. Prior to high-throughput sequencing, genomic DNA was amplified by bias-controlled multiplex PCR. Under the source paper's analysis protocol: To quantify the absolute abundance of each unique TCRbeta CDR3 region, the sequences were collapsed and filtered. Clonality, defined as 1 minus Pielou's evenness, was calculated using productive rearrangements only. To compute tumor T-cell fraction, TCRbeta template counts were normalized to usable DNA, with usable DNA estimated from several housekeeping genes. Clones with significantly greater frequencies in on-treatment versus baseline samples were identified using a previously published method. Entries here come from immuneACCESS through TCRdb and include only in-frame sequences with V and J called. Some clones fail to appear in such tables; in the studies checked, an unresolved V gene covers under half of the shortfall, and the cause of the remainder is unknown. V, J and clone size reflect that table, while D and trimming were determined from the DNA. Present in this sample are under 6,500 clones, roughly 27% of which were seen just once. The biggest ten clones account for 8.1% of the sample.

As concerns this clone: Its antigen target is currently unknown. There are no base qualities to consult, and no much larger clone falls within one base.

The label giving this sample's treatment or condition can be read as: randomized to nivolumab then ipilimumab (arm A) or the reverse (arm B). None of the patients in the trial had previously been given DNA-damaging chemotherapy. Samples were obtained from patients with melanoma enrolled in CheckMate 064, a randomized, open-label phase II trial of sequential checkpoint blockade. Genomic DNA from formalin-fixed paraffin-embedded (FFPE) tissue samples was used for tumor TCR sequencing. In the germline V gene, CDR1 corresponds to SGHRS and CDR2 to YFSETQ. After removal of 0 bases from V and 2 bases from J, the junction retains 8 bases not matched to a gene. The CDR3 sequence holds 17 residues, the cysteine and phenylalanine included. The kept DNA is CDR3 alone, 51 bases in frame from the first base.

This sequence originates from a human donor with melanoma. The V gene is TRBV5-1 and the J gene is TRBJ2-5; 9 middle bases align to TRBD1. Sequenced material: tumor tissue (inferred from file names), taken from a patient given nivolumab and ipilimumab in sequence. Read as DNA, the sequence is TGCGCCAGCAGCTTGGGGTCACGAGGACAGGGGCAAGAGACCCAGTACTTC. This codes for CASSLGSRGQGQETQYF. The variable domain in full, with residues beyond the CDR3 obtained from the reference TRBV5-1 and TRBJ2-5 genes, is KAGVTQTPRYLIKTRGQQVTLSCSPISGHRSVSWYQQTPGQGLQFLFEYFSETQRNKGNFPGRFSGRQFSNSRSEMNVSTLELGDSALYLCASSLGSRGQGQETQYFGPGTRLLVL.